The present T cell receptor (beta chain) was sequenced within a study of cytomegalovirus exposure and HLA in healthy donors (dated by TCRdb to the late 2010s). In terms of the full investigation: The 500 to 700 repertoires of the first cohort and the 110 or so validation repertoires were produced on the same platform, according to a later analysis. The study was designed to test whether signatures of past pathogen exposure could be identified by cataloging public T cell receptors. High-throughput TCR immunosequencing, statistical association of individual TCRs with disease status, and machine learning were combined to predict cytomegalovirus infection status. Besides the first cohort of some 670 subjects, a separate validation cohort made up of 120 different subjects was used. What the work shows at the level of the full study, not this receptor alone: In vitro tests confirmed that three of the cytomegalovirus-associated TCR beta chains recognize cytomegalovirus antigens. According to the authors, the approach could potentially be generalized to other disease states and immunological phenotypes. A later analysis lacked HLA typing for the validation cohort, so it scored co-occurrence in that cohort across all 120 or so repertoires. The study listed over 150 TCR beta chains as associated with cytomegalovirus. Most TCR sequences were observed very rarely across donors, whereas some public TCRs were present in many individuals. The classifier was reported to diagnose cytomegalovirus status with high specificity and sensitivity in both the original and validation cohorts. Subsequent analysis determined that TCRs grouped into clusters in the first cohort also showed a tendency toward co-occurrence across the roughly 110 validation repertoires, and roughly 95% of cluster scores exceeded 0.

Library preparation was by the immunoSEQ multiplex PCR assay. Per the source publication's procedure: A statistical classification framework was built for diagnosing cytomegalovirus status from the catalog of TCR beta chain sequences. This is the immuneACCESS table as TCRdb keeps it, with only in-frame sequences that have V and J called. A part of the clones is gone; compared with another copy, unresolved V genes explain less than half, and the rest is unexplained. V and J calls and clone size come straight from that table; D and trimming were deduced from the DNA. This sample gives about 82,000 clones in total; over 85% of them show up just once. The leading ten clones occupy under 0.9% of the sample. With regard to this clone: What antigen it recognizes has not been identified. Qualities for individual bases were not recorded, and no much larger clone is one base off.

CDR1 and CDR2, per the germline V gene, are SGDLS and YYNGEE. Trimming leaves V shorter by 5 bases and J shorter by 8 bases, with the junction holding 7 bases beyond the gene matches. The cysteine opens and the phenylalanine closes a CDR3 of 14 amino acids. Only CDR3 DNA remains: 42 bases, in frame from the first base. Separate from the approximately 670-subject first cohort, the validation cohort of 120 subjects was the group to which the donors belonged. The sample taken for sequencing was PBMCs. The sequence derives from a woman aged 18 to 35 in good health and CMV-seronegative. The receptor chain draws on TRBV9 and TRBJ1-2; 12 bases in between match TRBD1. In nucleotides, the sequence is TGTGCCAGCAGTCGGGACAGGGGGCCGGGGGGCTACACCTTC. The translation is CASSRDRGPGGYTF.